Following are 12 T cell receptor beta chains from one sample sequenced in a study of cytomegalovirus exposure and HLA in healthy donors. Method: immunoSEQ multiplex PCR; TCRdb's copy keeps in-frame clones and lacks some. Of some 170,000 clones listed, 86% are singletons. Sequenced: PBMCs. Receptor source: a woman between 25 and 40 years old in good health and CMV-seronegative.

This chain uses TRBV7-9 with TRBJ2-7; TRBD2 matches at 7 bases. J gave up 0 bases and V 0 bases, and 2 bases lay outside the gene matches. Per germline, CDR1 SEHNR and CDR2 FQNEAQ (reference sequence). The CDR3 has 15 residues. The CDR3 nucleotides read TGTGCCAGCAGCTTAGCGGCTAGCGGCTCCTACGAGCAGTACTTC. Its translation: CASSLAASGSYEQYF. The whole variable domain, remainder taken from reference TRBV7-9 and TRBJ2-7, is DTGVSQNPRHKITKRGQNVTFRCDPISEHNRLYWYRQTLGQGPEFLTYFQNEAQLEKSRLLSDRFSAERPKGSFSTLEIQRTEQGDSAMYLCASSLAASGSYEQYFGPGTRLTVT.

V gene TRBV7-9 combines with J gene TRBJ2-7; D tentatively fits TRBD1 or TRBD2 (7 bases each). V gave up 5 bases and J gave up 5 bases, with 16 bases separating them. CDR3 length equals 14 residues. Germline assignment: CDR1 SEHNR and CDR2 FQNEAQ (reference sequence). The CDR3 DNA follows: TGTGCCAGCAGCCCCCAGGGGGGGCTCGACGAGCAGTACTTC. Its translation: CASSPQGGLDEQYF. The full variable domain, in which reference TRBV7-9 and TRBJ2-7 provide the parts outside the CDR3, is DTGVSQNPRHKITKRGQNVTFRCDPISEHNRLYWYRQTLGQGPEFLTYFQNEAQLEKSRLLSDRFSAERPKGSFSTLEIQRTEQGDSAMYLCASSPQGGLDEQYFGPGTRLTVT.

There are a few counts of this clone. The rearrangement uses TRBV12-1 and TRBJ1-1; TRBD1, as called in the table, went unchecked against the DNA. TRBV12-1 is a documented pseudogene. This CDR3 region has 16 residues. The CDR3 reads CASSFGQVEMNTEAFF. In nucleotides, the CDR3 is TGTGCCAGCAGCTTTGGACAGGTGGAGATGAACACTGAAGCTTTCTTT.

The chain uses TRBV10-3 and TRBJ1-3, with 7 bases that match TRBD1. Trimming cost V 2 bases and J 2 bases; bases outside gene matches: 3. This CDR3 is 15 amino acids long. In germline, CDR1 is ENHRY, CDR2 SYGVKD. DNA of the CDR3: TGTGCCATCAGTGAGCCAGGGACAGCTGGAAACACCATATATTTT. It yields the protein CAISEPGTAGNTIYF.

V usage is TRBV18 and J usage is TRBJ2-2, with 8 nucleotides matching TRBD2. The CDR3 has 15 residues. Germline CDR1 and CDR2: KGHSH and LQKENI. J gave up 5 bases and V 6 bases, and 8 bases lay outside the gene matches. DNA for the CDR3: TGTGCCAGCTCCCAATCTAGCGGGCCTACCGGGGAGCTGTTTTTT. Residues: CASSQSSGPTGELFF.

The chain combines TRBV4-2 with TRBJ2-7; either TRBD1 or TRBD2 may fit D (6 bases each). The CDR3 spans 16 residues. Between the trimmed V and J ends, which lost 0 bases and 6 bases, there was a span of 18 bases. Per germline, CDR1 LGHNA and CDR2 YNFKEQ. CDR3 sequence reads: CASSQETGTRGLEQYF. In nucleotides, the CDR3 is TGTGCCAGCAGCCAAGAAACCGGGACCCGGGGGCTCGAGCAGTACTTC.

This chain links TRBV5-6 with TRBJ1-2; TRBD1 matches at 8 bases. The V gene end was trimmed by 0 bases and the J gene end by 4 bases; junction bases not matched to a gene: 8. CDR3 length: 16 amino acids. Germline assignment: CDR1 SGHDT and CDR2 YYEEEE. Here the CDR3 reads CASSLDPAGGRYGYTF. The CDR3 bases are TGTGCCAGCAGCTTGGATCCGGCAGGGGGCCGCTATGGCTACACCTTC.

The chain has TRBV18 and TRBJ1-4; D perhaps matches TRBD1 (6 bases). The V end lost 3 bases, the J end lost 1 base, and 9 bases lay between the germline ends. This CDR3 has 15 amino acids. Germline values: CDR1 KGHSH, CDR2 LQKENI. The CDR3 spells CASSPRTETNEKLFF. CDR3 nucleotides: TGTGCCAGCTCACCGCGGACAGAAACTAATGAAAAACTGTTTTTT.

This rearrangement joins TRBV4-3 to TRBJ1-2; D not certain. Germline V lookup: CDR1 LGHNA, CDR2 YSLEER. The V gene lost 1 base and the J gene lost 1 base, with 13 bases spanning the gap. The CDR3 sequence is 16 residues long. CDR3 DNA: TGCGCCAGCAGCCAAGTTTTTCTGGGCAGTAACTATGGCTACACCTTC. Translated, it gives CASSQVFLGSNYGYTF.

J is TRBJ1-5 and V is TRBV12-2; the table gives TRBD1 as D, unverified against the DNA. TRBV12-2 is a known pseudogene. The CDR3 spans 16 residues. In DNA form, the CDR3 reads TGTGCAAGTCGCCCCCCGGACAGGGATAGCAATCAGCCCCAGCATTTT. Residues: CASRPPDRDSNQPQHF.

The chain is built from TRBV5-4 and TRBJ2-5; 10 bases fit TRBD2. This CDR3 comprises 16 residues. CDR1 and CDR2 from the germline V gene are SGHNT and YYREEE (reference sequence). With V trimmed by 4 bases and J by 4 bases, 10 bases remained unmatched. The CDR3 loop reads CASSILAGDGGETQYF. The CDR3 coding sequence is TGTGCCAGCAGCATTCTAGCGGGAGACGGGGGAGAGACCCAGTACTTC. The entire variable domain, with the rest obtained from reference TRBV5-4 and TRBJ2-5, is as follows: ETGVTQSPTHLIKTRGQQVTLRCSSQSGHNTVSWYQQALGQGPQFIFQYYREEENGRGNFPPRFSGLQFPNYSSELNVNALELDDSALYLCASSILAGDGGETQYFGPGTRLLVL.

This CDR3 reads CASSHWSLAGRTDTQYF. The CDR3 coding sequence is TGTGCCAGCAGCCATTGGTCCCTAGCGGGTCGCACAGATACGCAGTATTTT. The chain joins TRBV7-2 to TRBJ2-3, with 8 bases that match TRBD2. The CDR3 spans 17 residues. CDR1 is SGHTA and CDR2 is FQGNSA in the germline V gene. After removal of 5 bases from V and 1 base from J, the junction contained 11 bases not matched to a gene.